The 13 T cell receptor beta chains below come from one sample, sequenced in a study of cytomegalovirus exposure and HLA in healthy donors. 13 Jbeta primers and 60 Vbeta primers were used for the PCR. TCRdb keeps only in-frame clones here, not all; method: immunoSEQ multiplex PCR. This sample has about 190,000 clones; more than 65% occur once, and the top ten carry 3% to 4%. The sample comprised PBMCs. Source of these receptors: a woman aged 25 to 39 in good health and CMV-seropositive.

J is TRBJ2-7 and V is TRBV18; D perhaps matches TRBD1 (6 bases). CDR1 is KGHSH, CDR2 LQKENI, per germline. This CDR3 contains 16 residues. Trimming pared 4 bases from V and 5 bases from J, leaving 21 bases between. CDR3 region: CASSRAGGRGRDEQYF. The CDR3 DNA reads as TGTGCCAGCTCACGGGCCGGTGGCAGGGGCCGCGACGAGCAGTACTTC.

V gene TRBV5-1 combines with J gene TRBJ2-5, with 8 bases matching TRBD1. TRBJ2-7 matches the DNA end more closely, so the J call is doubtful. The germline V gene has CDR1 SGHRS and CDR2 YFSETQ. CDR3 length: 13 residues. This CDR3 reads CASSYRGAYEQYF. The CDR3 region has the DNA TGCGCCAGCAGCTACAGGGGGGCCTACGAGCAGTACTTC.

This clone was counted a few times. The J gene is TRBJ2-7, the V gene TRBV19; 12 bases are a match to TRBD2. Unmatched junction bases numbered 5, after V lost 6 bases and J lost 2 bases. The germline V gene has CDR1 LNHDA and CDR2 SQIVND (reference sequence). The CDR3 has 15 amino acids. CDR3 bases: TGTGCCAGTAGCTCCGGACTAGCGGGAACCTACGAGCAGTACTTC. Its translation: CASSSGLAGTYEQYF.

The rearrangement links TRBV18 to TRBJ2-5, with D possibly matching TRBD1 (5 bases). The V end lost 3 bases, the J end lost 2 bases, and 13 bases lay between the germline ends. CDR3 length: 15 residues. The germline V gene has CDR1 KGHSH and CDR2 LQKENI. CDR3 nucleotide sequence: TGTGCCAGCTCACCCGAGATGAGACAGCAAGAGACCCAGTACTTC. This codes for CASSPEMRQQETQYF. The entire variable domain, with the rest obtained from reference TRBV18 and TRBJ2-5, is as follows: NAGVMQNPRHLVRRRGQEARLRCSPMKGHSHVYWYRQLPEEGLKFMVYLQKENIIDESGMPKERFSAEFPKEGPSILRIQQVVRGDSAAYFCASSPEMRQQETQYFGPGTRLLVL.

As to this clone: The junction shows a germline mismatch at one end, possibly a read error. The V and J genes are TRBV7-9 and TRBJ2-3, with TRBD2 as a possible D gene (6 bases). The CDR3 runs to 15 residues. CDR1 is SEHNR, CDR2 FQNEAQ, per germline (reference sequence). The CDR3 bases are TGTTCCAGCAGCTTAGGAGGAGGGGGCACAGATACGCAGTATTTT. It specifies CSSSLGGGGTDTQYF.

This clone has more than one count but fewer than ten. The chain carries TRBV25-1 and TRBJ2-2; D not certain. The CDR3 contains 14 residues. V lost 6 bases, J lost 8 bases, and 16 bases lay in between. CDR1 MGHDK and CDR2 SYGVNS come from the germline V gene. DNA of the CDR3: TGTGCCAGCAGGCAAGACACCTGGTATGGGGAGCTGTTTTTT. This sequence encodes CASRQDTWYGELFF.

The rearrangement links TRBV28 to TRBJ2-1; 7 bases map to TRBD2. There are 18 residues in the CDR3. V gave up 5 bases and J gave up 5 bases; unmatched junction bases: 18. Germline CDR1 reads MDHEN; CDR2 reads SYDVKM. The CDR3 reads CASSPLTSTSRGNNEQFF. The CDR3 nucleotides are TGTGCCAGCAGTCCCCTCACATCGACTAGCCGAGGTAACAATGAGCAGTTCTTC.

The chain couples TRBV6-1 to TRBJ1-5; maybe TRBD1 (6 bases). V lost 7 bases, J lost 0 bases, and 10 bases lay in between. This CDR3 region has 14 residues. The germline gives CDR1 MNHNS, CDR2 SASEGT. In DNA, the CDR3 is TGTGCCAGCATGGGGGCATATAGCAATCAGCCCCAGCATTTT. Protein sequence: CASMGAYSNQPQHF.

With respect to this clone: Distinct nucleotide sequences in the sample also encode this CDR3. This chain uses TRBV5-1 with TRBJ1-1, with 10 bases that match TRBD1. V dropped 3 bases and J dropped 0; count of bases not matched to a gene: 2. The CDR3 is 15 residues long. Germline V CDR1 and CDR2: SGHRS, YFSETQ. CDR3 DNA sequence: TGCGCCAGCAGCTCAGACAGGGGGCTGAACACTGAAGCTTTCTTT. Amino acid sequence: CASSSDRGLNTEAFF.

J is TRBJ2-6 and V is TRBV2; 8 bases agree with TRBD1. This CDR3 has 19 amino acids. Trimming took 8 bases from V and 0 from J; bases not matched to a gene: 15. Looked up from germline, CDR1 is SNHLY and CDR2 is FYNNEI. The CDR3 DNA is TGTGCCAGCGATTGGGTTGGCGGGACAGGAGACTCTGGGGCCAACGTCCTGACTTTC. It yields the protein CASDWVGGTGDSGANVLTF. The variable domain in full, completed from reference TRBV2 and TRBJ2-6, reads EPEVTQTPSHQVTQMGQEVILRCVPISNHLYFYWYRQILGQKVEFLVSFYNNEISEKSEIFDDQFSVERPDGSNFTLKIRSTKLEDSAMYFCASDWVGGTGDSGANVLTFGAGSRLTVL.

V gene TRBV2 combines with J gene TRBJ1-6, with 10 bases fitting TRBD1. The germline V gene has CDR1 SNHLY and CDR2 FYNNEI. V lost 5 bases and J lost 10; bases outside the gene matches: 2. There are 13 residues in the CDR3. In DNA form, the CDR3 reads TGTGCCAGCAGTAGGGACAGGGGCTCACCCCTCCACTTT. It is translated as CASSRDRGSPLHF.

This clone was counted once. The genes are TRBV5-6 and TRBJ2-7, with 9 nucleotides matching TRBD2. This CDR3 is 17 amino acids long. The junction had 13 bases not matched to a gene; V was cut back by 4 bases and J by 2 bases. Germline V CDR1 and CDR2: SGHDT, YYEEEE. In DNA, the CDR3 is TGTGCCAGCAGCGCAAGGACTAGCGCCACAGTACCCTACGAGCAGTACTTC. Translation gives CASSARTSATVPYEQYF.

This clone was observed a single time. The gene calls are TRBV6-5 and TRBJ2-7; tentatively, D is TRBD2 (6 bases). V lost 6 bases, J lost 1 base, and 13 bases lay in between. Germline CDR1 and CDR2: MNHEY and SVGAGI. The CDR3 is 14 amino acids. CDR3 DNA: TGTGCCAGCAGACCCGGGAGTGGGTCCTACGAGCAGTACTTC. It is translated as CASRPGSGSYEQYF.